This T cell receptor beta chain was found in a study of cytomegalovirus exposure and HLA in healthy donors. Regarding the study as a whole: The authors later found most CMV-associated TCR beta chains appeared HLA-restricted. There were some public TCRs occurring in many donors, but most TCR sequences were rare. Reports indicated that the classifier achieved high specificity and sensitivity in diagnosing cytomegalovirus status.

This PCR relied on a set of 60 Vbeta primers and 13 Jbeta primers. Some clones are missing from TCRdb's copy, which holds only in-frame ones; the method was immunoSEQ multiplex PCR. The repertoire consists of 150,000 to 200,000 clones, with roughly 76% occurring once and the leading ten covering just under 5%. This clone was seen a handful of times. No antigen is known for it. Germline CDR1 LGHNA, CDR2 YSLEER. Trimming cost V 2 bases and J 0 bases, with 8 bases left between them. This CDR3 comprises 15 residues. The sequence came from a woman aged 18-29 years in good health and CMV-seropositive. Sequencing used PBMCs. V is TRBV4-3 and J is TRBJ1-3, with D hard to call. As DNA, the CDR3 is TGCGCCAGCAGCCAACTGGCGGACTCTGGAAACACCATATATTTT. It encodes CASSQLADSGNTIYF.